The T cell receptor (beta chain) under discussion was sequenced for a study of shared clonotypes between healthy human individuals. Across the study: Every donor yielded three CD4 naive, three CD4 memory, two CD8 naive and one CD8 memory plate.

The V gene's germline CDR1 is MNHEY and CDR2 SMNVEV (reference sequence). There are 17 residues in the CDR3. Trimming pared 3 bases from V and 3 bases from J, leaving 20 bases between. The data were produced by immunoSEQ multiplex PCR, yet TCRdb's version contains in-frame clones alone and is incomplete. Of 600,000 to 750,000 clones in the sample, about 90% are singletons; the top ten hold 30% to 35%. This TCR came from a young man in good health. Some clones in this sample may be carry-over from other donors' samples. The sample taken for sequencing was memory CD8+ T cells from PBMCs. The subset was: CD45RO+ cells pooled with CCR7-negative TemRA cells. This chain links TRBV27 with TRBJ1-2; no clear D gene. For the CDR3, the DNA is TGTGCCAGCAGTTTCCTCCGGGGAGGGATCCTATACTATGGCTACACCTTC. Its translation is CASSFLRGGILYYGYTF.